What follows are 27 T cell receptor beta chains derived from one specimen sequenced in a study of cytomegalovirus exposure and HLA in healthy donors. TCRdb's copy holds only in-frame clones and misses some; the assay was immunoSEQ multiplex PCR. Among fewer than 150,000 clones listed, approximately 82% were seen once. The sample was PBMCs. Receptors were obtained from a man aged 25 to 45 in good health and CMV-seropositive.

The chain uses TRBV5-4 and TRBJ1-5; no definite D call. The CDR3 loop spans 15 amino acids. Trimming pared 4 bases from V and 6 bases from J, leaving 17 bases between. CDR1 and CDR2 (germline): SGHNT, YYREEE (reference sequence). CDR3 bases: TGTGCCAGCAGCCCCCCCCTATTAGAGGGTCAGCCCCAGCATTTT. Encoded protein: CASSPPLLEGQPQHF.

This clone showed up just a few times. The chain uses TRBV5-6 and TRBJ2-7; TRBD1 agrees at 7 bases. This CDR3 has 13 residues. J gave up 5 bases and V 4 bases, and 6 bases lay outside the gene matches. Looked up from germline, CDR1 is SGHDT and CDR2 is YYEEEE. The CDR3 nucleotides are TGTGCCAGCAGCAGCGGACAGGTGGACGAGCAGTACTTC. Protein: CASSSGQVDEQYF.

The rearrangement joins TRBV18 to TRBJ2-1, with unresolved D. The V gene's germline CDR1 is KGHSH and CDR2 LQKENI. Trimming stripped 1 base from V and 5 bases from J, with 12 bases between. This CDR3 has 15 residues. The CDR3 sequence is CASSPRFEPNNEQFF. DNA for the CDR3: TGTGCCAGCTCACCACGATTTGAGCCTAACAATGAGCAGTTCTTC.

The CDR3 sequence: CASSPLGTSGNTIYF. The DNA for the CDR3 is TGTGCCAGCAGCCCCTTGGGGACATCTGGAAACACCATATATTTT. V is TRBV14 and J is TRBJ1-3; D possibly corresponds to TRBD1 (6 bases). This CDR3 has 15 residues. V dropped 4 bases and J dropped 1 base, with 11 bases sitting between them. CDR1 is SGHDN, CDR2 FVKESK, per germline.

CDR3 region: CATSSRQSRQETQYF. DNA for the CDR3: TGTGCCACCAGCAGCAGACAGTCCCGCCAAGAGACCCAGTACTTC. The genes are TRBV15 and TRBJ2-5, with D possibly being TRBD1 (5 bases). CDR1 and CDR2 from the germline V gene are LNHNV and YYDKDF (reference sequence). This CDR3 comprises 15 residues. V lost 3 bases, J lost 1 base, and 12 bases lay in between.

The CDR3 DNA sequence: TGCGCCAGCAGCCCTGGACAGGGTCTGATCTCGGACACCGGGGAGCTGTTTTTT. Amino acids: CASSPGQGLISDTGELFF. The chain joins TRBV5-1 to TRBJ2-2; TRBD1 aligns across 8 bases. The germline V gene has CDR1 SGHRS and CDR2 YFSETQ. V shed 4 bases, J shed 3 bases, and the junction held 14 bases outside the gene matches. This CDR3 is built from 18 residues.

The J gene is TRBJ2-7, the V gene TRBV28, with D possibly matching TRBD1 (6 bases). V lost 1 base and J lost 2, with 9 bases in between. CDR1 MDHEN and CDR2 SYDVKM come from the germline V gene. The CDR3 loop spans 14 amino acids. The CDR3 region has the DNA TGTGCCAGCAGTTTATTCGGACAGCCCTACGAGCAGTACTTC. Residues: CASSLFGQPYEQYF.

This clone was seen only once. The chain uses TRBV29-1 and TRBJ1-3; D possibly corresponds to TRBD1 (6 bases). This CDR3 has 15 residues. Germline values: CDR1 SQVTM, CDR2 ANQGSEA. V lost 3 bases and J 2 bases, leaving 14 bases between the germline ends. For the CDR3, the DNA is TGCAGCGTTGATGTCAGGGGAATGGCTGGAAACACCATATATTTT. This codes for CSVDVRGMAGNTIYF.

CDR3 bases: TGTGCCAGCAGCCAGCAGGGGCCAAATGCTAATTCCTACGAGCAGTACTTC. It is translated as CASSQQGPNANSYEQYF. The rearrangement joins TRBV14 to TRBJ2-7, with a possible D match to TRBD1 (6 bases). The ends were cut back, 3 bases at V and 1 base at J, with 19 bases in the middle. CDR3 length: 17 amino acids. Per germline, CDR1 SGHDN and CDR2 FVKESK.

The rearrangement joins TRBV7-3 to TRBJ1-5, with D possibly being TRBD1 (5 bases). Trimming removed 4 bases at V and 9 bases at J, with 13 bases between. CDR1 is SGHTA and CDR2 is FQGTGA in the germline V gene. The CDR3 length is 13 residues. In nucleotides, the CDR3 is TGTGCCAGCAGCTCAGGACCTCAGGGGCCCCAGCATTTT. Translated, it gives CASSSGPQGPQHF.

V usage is TRBV6-5 and J usage is TRBJ1-3; D remains unclear. CDR3 size: 16 residues. Germline V gene data show CDR1 as MNHEY and CDR2 as SVGAGI. With 0 bases removed from V and 0 bases from J, the gap between germline ends came to 9 bases. CDR3 region: CASSYSIQSSGNTIYF. The CDR3 coding sequence is TGTGCCAGCAGTTACTCGATACAGAGCTCTGGAAACACCATATATTTT.

This chain uses TRBV4-1 with TRBJ2-4; 9 positions match TRBD1. The CDR3 length is 16 residues. The germline V gene encodes CDR1 MGHRA and CDR2 YSYEKL. J lost 3 bases, V lost 0 bases, and 3 bases had no gene match. The CDR3 DNA is TGCGCCAGCAGCCAAGAGACAGGGGGGAACAAAAACATTCAGTACTTC. This sequence encodes CASSQETGGNKNIQYF.

This chain uses TRBV4-1 with TRBJ1-2; TRBD1 matches at 7 bases. The CDR3 totals 16 residues. CDR1 and CDR2 (germline): MGHRA, YSYEKL. V dropped 1 base and J dropped 4; count of bases not matched to a gene: 9. The CDR3 sequence: CASSQALGTASYGYTF. The CDR3 nucleotides read TGCGCCAGCAGCCAAGCACTCGGGACAGCGAGCTATGGCTACACCTTC.

The chain is built from TRBV5-1 and TRBJ2-2; weak D call: TRBD1 (5 bases). Germline CDR1 SGHRS, CDR2 YFSETQ. The CDR3 extends over 14 amino acids. The germline V and J ends were trimmed by 4 bases and 6 bases, with 13 bases remaining between them. DNA of the CDR3: TGCGCCAGCAGCCGATATGAAGGGGCCGGGGAGCTGTTTTTT. Translating it yields CASSRYEGAGELFF.

This chain joins TRBV11-3 and TRBJ2-3, with D maybe TRBD2 (6 bases). Trimming left V 5 bases short and J 3 bases short, with 15 bases between. Looked up from germline, CDR1 is SGHNT and CDR2 is YENEEA. The CDR3 runs 15 residues. CDR3 in DNA: TGTGCCAGCAGCCCCAGCGGGCTATTTACAGATACGCAGTATTTT. Translation: CASSPSGLFTDTQYF.

V and J are TRBV5-5 and TRBJ1-2; D is ambiguous. Germline CDR1 and CDR2: SGHKS and YYEKEE (reference sequence). V was trimmed by 0 bases and J by 4 bases, leaving 7 bases between them. This CDR3 contains 13 residues. This CDR3 reads CASSLAGSYGYTF. The CDR3 nucleotides are TGTGCCAGCAGCTTGGCAGGCAGCTATGGCTACACCTTC.

The V and J genes are TRBV27 and TRBJ2-7, with D maybe TRBD2 (6 bases). The CDR3 runs to 16 residues. Germline values: CDR1 MNHEY, CDR2 SMNVEV (reference sequence). Deletions cut 3 bases from V and 0 bases from J, with 15 bases between. CDR3 in amino acids: CASSLSIPSVSYEQYF. The CDR3 bases are TGTGCCAGCAGTTTGTCGATTCCTAGCGTCTCCTACGAGCAGTACTTC.

This clone was detected only a few times. This sequence joins TRBV6-5 and TRBJ1-1; tentatively, D is TRBD1 (5 bases). The CDR3 is made up of 15 amino acids. Trimming pared 3 bases from V and 1 base from J, leaving 12 bases between. Germline CDR1 reads MNHEY; CDR2 reads SVGAGI. The CDR3 reads CASSYVQAQNTEAFF. The CDR3, as DNA: TGTGCCAGCAGTTATGTACAGGCTCAGAACACTGAAGCTTTCTTT.

The V gene is TRBV5-6, the J gene TRBJ2-1; D might be TRBD2 (5 bases). The CDR3 is made up of 12 amino acids. Trimming took off 4 bases at V and 10 bases at J, with 12 bases between the two ends. Germline V gene sequence: CDR1 SGHDT, CDR2 YYEEEE. In DNA form, the CDR3 reads TGTGCCAGCAGCCGGGGTACCCAGGAGCAGTTCTTC. It translates to CASSRGTQEQFF.

This chain connects TRBV4-3 to TRBJ2-6, with D unresolved. The CDR3 is 17 residues long. Trimming took 0 bases from V and 1 from J, leaving 10 bases between them. Germline V gene data show CDR1 as LGHNA and CDR2 as YSLEER. Here the CDR3 reads CASSQDYYLSGANVLTF. For the CDR3, the DNA is TGCGCCAGCAGCCAAGATTACTACCTTTCTGGGGCCAACGTCCTGACTTTC.

This chain uses TRBV7-3 with TRBJ1-1; 7 nucleotides match TRBD1. J gave up 2 bases and V 5 bases, and 8 bases lay outside the gene matches. The CDR3 spans 15 residues. Germline CDR1 and CDR2: SGHTA and FQGTGA. The DNA for the CDR3 is TGTGCCAGCAGCCCAGAGACAGGGCGCAACACTGAAGCTTTCTTT. This codes for CASSPETGRNTEAFF. Drawing the rest from reference TRBV7-3 and TRBJ1-1, the complete variable domain is GAGVSQTPSNKVTEKGKYVELRCDPISGHTALYWYRQSLGQGPEFLIYFQGTGAADDSGLPNDRFFAVRPEGSVSTLKIQRTERGDSAVYLCASSPETGRNTEAFFGQGTRLTVV.

V and J are TRBV5-1 and TRBJ2-3; 13 bases align to TRBD2. This CDR3 region has 16 residues. Germline V gene lookup returns CDR1 SGHRS and CDR2 YFSETQ. The V and J ends lost 4 bases and 5 bases, in that order; junction bases with no gene match: 7. CDR3 protein: CASSVTSGGAVDTQYF. CDR3 coding DNA: TGCGCCAGCAGCGTTACTAGCGGGGGGGCCGTAGATACGCAGTATTTT. Full variable domain (missing parts from reference TRBV5-1 and TRBJ2-3): KAGVTQTPRYLIKTRGQQVTLSCSPISGHRSVSWYQQTPGQGLQFLFEYFSETQRNKGNFPGRFSGRQFSNSRSEMNVSTLELGDSALYLCASSVTSGGAVDTQYFGPGTRLTVL.

This rearrangement joins TRBV11-2 to TRBJ2-3; D perhaps matches TRBD2 (5 bases). V lost 5 bases, J lost 6 bases, and 9 bases lay in between. Germline CDR1 reads SGHAT; CDR2 reads FQNNGV. The CDR3 covers 12 residues. The CDR3 DNA sequence: TGTGCCAGCAGCCCGAGAGGGGATACGCAGTATTTT. It specifies CASSPRGDTQYF.

The J gene is TRBJ1-6, the V gene TRBV7-2; D perhaps matches TRBD1 (5 bases). Germline V lookup: CDR1 SGHTA, CDR2 FQGNSA. Between the trimmed V and J ends, which lost 5 bases and 0 bases, there was a span of 20 bases. CDR3 length equals 19 residues. The DNA of the CDR3 is TGTGCCAGCAGCCCTCGGACTAAGGGACCGAGCTCCTATAATTCACCCCTCCACTTT. This encodes CASSPRTKGPSSYNSPLHF. Full variable domain (missing parts from reference TRBV7-2 and TRBJ1-6): GAGVSQSPSNKVTEKGKDVELRCDPISGHTALYWYRQSLGQGLEFLIYFQGNSAPDKSGLPSDRFSAERTGGSVSTLTIQRTQQEDSAVYLCASSPRTKGPSSYNSPLHFGNGTRLTVT.

The CDR3 reads CASSYPGGRGGYTF. CDR3 DNA: TGTGCCAGCAGTTACCCAGGGGGAAGGGGTGGCTACACCTTC. This chain uses TRBV6-5 with TRBJ1-2, with 7 bases fitting TRBD1. Germline V CDR1 and CDR2: MNHEY, SVGAGI. The CDR3 has 14 amino acids. V was pared by 2 bases and J by 7 bases, with 7 bases of the junction left unmatched.

The CDR3 protein is CASSSGGNTEAFF. The CDR3 coding sequence is TGTGCCAGCAGTTCCGGGGGGAACACTGAAGCTTTCTTT. The chain employs TRBV6-5 and TRBJ1-1; possibly TRBD1 for D (5 bases). Trimming pared 4 bases from V and 1 base from J, leaving 7 bases between. CDR1 MNHEY and CDR2 SVGAGI come from the germline V gene. The CDR3 covers 13 residues.

This clone occurred a few times. This rearrangement joins TRBV5-1 to TRBJ1-2; TRBD1 matches 8 bases. The CDR3 is 16 residues long. Trimming removed 4 bases from V and 0 bases from J; junction bases left unmatched: 8. Germline CDR1 reads SGHRS; CDR2 reads YFSETQ. The CDR3 region has the DNA TGCGCCAGCAGCCCGGTACAGGGGGTAGCTAACTATGGCTACACCTTC. Protein: CASSPVQGVANYGYTF.